This TCR beta chain came from a study of T cell responses to AZD1222 COVID-19 vaccine. General study results and limits: Increases in Spike-specific TCR breadth and depth were seen after two AZD1222 doses.

This table comes from immunoSEQ multiplex PCR, and its TCRdb copy is limited to in-frame clones, with some not included. The repertoire holds roughly 160,000 clones, with 87% as singletons. A word on this clone: The antigen is not known.

Pooled together were second doses at about 4 or about 12 weeks. CDR3 length: 16 residues. CDR1 and CDR2 from the germline V gene are SGHDT and YYEEEE. V was clipped by 0 bases and J by 2 bases, with 12 bases between them. This material consisted of peripheral blood, taken 28 days after the second AZD1222 dose. This TCR derives from an adult who received the AZD1222 COVID-19 vaccine. V usage is TRBV5-6 and J usage is TRBJ2-1, with D possibly TRBD1 on 6 matching bases. CDR3 in amino acids: CASSLVVGQPYNEQFF. DNA for the CDR3: TGTGCCAGCAGCTTGGTGGTTGGACAGCCCTACAATGAGCAGTTCTTC.